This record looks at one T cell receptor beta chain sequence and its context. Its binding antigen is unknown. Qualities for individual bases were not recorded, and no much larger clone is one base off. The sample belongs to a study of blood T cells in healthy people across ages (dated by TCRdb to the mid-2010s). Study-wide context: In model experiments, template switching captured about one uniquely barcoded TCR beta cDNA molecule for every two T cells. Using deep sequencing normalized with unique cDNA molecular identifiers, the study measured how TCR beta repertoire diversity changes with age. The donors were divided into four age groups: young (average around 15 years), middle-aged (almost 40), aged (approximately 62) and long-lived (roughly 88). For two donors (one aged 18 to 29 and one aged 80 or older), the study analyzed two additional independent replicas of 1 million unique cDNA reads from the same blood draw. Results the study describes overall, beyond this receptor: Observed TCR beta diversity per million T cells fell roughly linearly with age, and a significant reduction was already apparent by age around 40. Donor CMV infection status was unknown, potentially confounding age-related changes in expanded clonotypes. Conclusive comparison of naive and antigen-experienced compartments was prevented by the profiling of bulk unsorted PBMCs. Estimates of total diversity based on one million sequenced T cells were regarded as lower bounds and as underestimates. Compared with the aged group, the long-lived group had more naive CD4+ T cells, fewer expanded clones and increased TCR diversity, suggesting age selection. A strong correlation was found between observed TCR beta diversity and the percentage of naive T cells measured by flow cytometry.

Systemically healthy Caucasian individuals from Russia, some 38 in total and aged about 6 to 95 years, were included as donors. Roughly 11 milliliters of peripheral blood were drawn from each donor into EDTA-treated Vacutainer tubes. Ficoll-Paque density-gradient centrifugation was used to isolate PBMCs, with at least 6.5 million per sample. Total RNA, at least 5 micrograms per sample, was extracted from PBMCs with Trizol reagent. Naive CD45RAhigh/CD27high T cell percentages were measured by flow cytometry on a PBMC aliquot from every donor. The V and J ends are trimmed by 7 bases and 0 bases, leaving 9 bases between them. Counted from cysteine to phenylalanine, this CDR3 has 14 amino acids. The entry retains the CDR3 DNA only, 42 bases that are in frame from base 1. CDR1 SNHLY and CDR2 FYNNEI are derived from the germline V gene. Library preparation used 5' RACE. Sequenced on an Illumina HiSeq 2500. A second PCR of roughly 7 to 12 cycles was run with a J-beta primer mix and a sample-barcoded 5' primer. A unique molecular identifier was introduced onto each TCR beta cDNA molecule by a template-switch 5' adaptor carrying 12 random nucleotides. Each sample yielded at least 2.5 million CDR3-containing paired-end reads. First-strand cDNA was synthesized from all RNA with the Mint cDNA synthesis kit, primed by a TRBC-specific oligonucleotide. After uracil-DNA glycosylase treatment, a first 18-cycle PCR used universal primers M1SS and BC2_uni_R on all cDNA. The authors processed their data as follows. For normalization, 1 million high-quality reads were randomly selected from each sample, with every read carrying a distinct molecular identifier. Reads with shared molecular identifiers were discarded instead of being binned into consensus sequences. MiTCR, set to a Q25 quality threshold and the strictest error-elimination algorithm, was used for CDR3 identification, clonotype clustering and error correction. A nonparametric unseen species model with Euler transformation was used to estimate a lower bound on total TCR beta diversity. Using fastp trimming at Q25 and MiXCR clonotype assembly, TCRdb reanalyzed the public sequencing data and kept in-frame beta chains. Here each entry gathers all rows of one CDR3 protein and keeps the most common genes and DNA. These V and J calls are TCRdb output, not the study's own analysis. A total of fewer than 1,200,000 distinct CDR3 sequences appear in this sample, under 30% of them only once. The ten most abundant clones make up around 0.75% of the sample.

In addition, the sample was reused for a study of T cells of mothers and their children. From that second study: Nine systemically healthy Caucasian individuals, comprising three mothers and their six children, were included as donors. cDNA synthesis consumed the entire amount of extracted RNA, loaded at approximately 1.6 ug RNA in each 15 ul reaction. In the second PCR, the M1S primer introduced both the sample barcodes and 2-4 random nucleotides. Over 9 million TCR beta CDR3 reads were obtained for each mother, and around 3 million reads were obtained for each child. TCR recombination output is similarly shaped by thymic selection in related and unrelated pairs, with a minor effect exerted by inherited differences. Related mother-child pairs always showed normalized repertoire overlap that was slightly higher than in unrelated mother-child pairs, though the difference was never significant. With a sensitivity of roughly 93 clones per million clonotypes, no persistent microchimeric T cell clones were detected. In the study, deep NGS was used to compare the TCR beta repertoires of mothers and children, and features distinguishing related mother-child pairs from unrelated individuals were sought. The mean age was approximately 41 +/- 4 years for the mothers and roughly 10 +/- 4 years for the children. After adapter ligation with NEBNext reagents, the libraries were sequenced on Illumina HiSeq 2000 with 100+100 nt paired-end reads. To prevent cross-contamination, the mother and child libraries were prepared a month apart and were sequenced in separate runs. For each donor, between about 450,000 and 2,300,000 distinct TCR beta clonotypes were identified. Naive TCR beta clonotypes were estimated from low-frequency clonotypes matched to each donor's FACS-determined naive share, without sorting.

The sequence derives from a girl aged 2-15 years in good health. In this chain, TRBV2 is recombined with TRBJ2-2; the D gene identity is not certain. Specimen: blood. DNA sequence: TGTGCCAGCACTAGGGAAACGAACACCGGGGAGCTGTTTTTT. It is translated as CASTRETNTGELFF.